Each of the 16 T cell receptor beta chains below was sequenced from the same sample in a study of blood T cell repertoires in COVID-19. Method: immunoSEQ multiplex PCR; TCRdb's copy keeps in-frame clones and lacks some. Of hundreds of thousands of clones in the sample, about 86% were seen once. Sample: peripheral blood. All receptors derive from an elderly man with acute or convalescent COVID-19.

The V and J genes are TRBV7-7 and TRBJ2-5; perhaps TRBD2 as D (5 bases). CDR1 and CDR2 (germline): SSHAT, FNYEAQ (reference sequence). The CDR3 covers 12 residues. Trimming pared 4 bases from V and 4 bases from J, leaving 7 bases between. The CDR3 loop is CASSSSGETQYF. CDR3 in DNA: TGTGCCAGCAGCTCCAGCGGAGAGACCCAGTACTTC.

The CDR3 here is CASSLEKGIVEKLFF. In nucleotides, the CDR3 is TGTGCCAGCAGCTTGGAAAAGGGGATAGTTGAAAAACTGTTTTTT. The rearrangement links TRBV5-6 to TRBJ1-4, with TRBD1 as a possible D gene (5 bases). The CDR3 contains 15 residues. Trimming shortened V by 0 bases and J by 7 bases, and 13 bases separated the two germline ends. Germline values: CDR1 SGHDT, CDR2 YYEEEE.

The CDR3 reads CASSQGASFNGRLYSGNTIYF. CDR3 nucleotides: TGTGCCAGCAGCCAAGGGGCCTCCTTTAACGGTCGGCTATACTCTGGAAACACCATATATTTT. The chain is built from TRBV14 and TRBJ1-3; D uncertain. V was trimmed by 1 base and J by 0 bases, leaving 25 bases between them. The CDR3 extends over 21 amino acids. CDR1 is SGHDN and CDR2 is FVKESK in the germline V gene.

This clone occurred a few times. The chain joins TRBV5-4 to TRBJ1-1; D is possibly TRBD1 (5 bases). With 7 bases removed from V and 0 bases from J, the gap between germline ends came to 16 bases. The CDR3 is 15 amino acids. CDR1 and CDR2 (germline): SGHNT, YYREEE (reference sequence). The CDR3 nucleotides are TGTGCCAGCTGGGGGAGGGCCCCGTTGAACACTGAAGCTTTCTTT. It is translated as CASWGRAPLNTEAFF.

The rearrangement joins TRBV24-1 to TRBJ1-1, with TRBD1 matching 9 bases. Trimming took 6 bases from V and 3 from J; bases not matched to a gene: 13. Germline values: CDR1 KGHDR, CDR2 SFDVKD. This CDR3 comprises 17 residues. The CDR3 here is CATSPGTGFSRDTEAFF. For the CDR3, the DNA is TGTGCCACCAGTCCCGGGACAGGGTTCTCGAGGGACACTGAAGCTTTCTTT.

This chain links TRBV28 with TRBJ2-7, with 9 bases lining up with TRBD1. Germline CDR1 is MDHEN and CDR2 is SYDVKM. V trimming: 6 bases; J trimming: 5 bases; junction bases outside the gene matches: 11. CDR3 length: 15 residues. In DNA form, the CDR3 reads TGTGCCAGCAGCCCAGCCGGGACAGGGAACAACGAGCAGTACTTC. Amino acid sequence: CASSPAGTGNNEQYF.

The V gene is TRBV5-6, the J gene TRBJ2-2; 12 bases align to TRBD2. Germline V lookup: CDR1 SGHDT, CDR2 YYEEEE. The ends lost 4 bases at V and 3 bases at J; junction bases unmatched: 4. This CDR3 comprises 16 residues. The CDR3 DNA follows: TGTGCCAGCAGCCATGGACTAGCGGGGTACACCGGGGAGCTGTTTTTT. It is translated as CASSHGLAGYTGELFF.

The chain combines TRBV7-3 with TRBJ2-1, with 12 bases identical to TRBD2. The CDR3 has 15 residues. Germline lookup yields CDR1 SGHTA and CDR2 FQGTGA. Losses at the gene ends were 5 bases for V and 9 bases for J; bases not matched to a gene: 8. DNA of the CDR3: TGTGCCAGCAGCCCCGGGACTAGCGGGTTTGGTGAGCAGTTCTTC. Residues: CASSPGTSGFGEQFF.

The V gene is TRBV4-1, the J gene TRBJ2-5, with 7 bases identical to TRBD2. The CDR3 sequence is 14 residues long. Trimming removed 1 base from V and 5 bases from J; junction bases left unmatched: 4. Germline values: CDR1 MGHRA, CDR2 YSYEKL. In nucleotides, the CDR3 is TGCGCCAGCAGCCAAGGAGCAGCGGGGGAGACCCAGTACTTC. Its protein product is CASSQGAAGETQYF.

The V gene is TRBV7-7, the J gene TRBJ2-2, with 10 bases lining up with TRBD1. Germline V gene sequence: CDR1 SSHAT, CDR2 FNYEAQ (reference sequence). Trimming removed 3 bases from V and 4 bases from J; junction bases left unmatched: 8. The CDR3 totals 17 residues. The CDR3: CASSFHSGTGVTGELFF. The DNA for the CDR3 is TGTGCCAGCAGCTTCCACTCCGGGACAGGGGTCACCGGGGAGCTGTTTTTT.

J is TRBJ1-5 and V is TRBV6-5; 10 bases are a match to TRBD1. Germline trimming cut 6 bases from V and 4 bases from J; bases unmatched to any gene: 6. This CDR3 has 15 amino acids. Germline V gene data show CDR1 as MNHEY and CDR2 as SVGAGI. The CDR3, as DNA: TGTGCCAGCAGGGGGGGACAGGGGTTGAATCAGCCCCAGCATTTT. It encodes CASRGGQGLNQPQHF.

This clone showed up many times. The chain employs TRBV5-4 and TRBJ1-2, with 12 nucleotides matching TRBD1. The CDR3 totals 16 residues. Trimming removed 3 bases from V and 6 bases from J; junction bases left unmatched: 9. Germline V gene sequence: CDR1 SGHNT, CDR2 YYREEE (reference sequence). CDR3 protein: CASSWGTGGAVDGYTF. The CDR3 DNA reads as TGTGCCAGCAGCTGGGGGACAGGGGGCGCGGTTGATGGCTACACCTTC.

The chain has TRBV18 and TRBJ1-1; D unresolved. This CDR3 spans 15 amino acids. CDR1 and CDR2 (germline): KGHSH, LQKENI. The V end lost 3 bases, the J end lost 1 base, and 12 bases lay between the germline ends. The CDR3 spells CASSPPKGGNTEAFF. The CDR3 bases are TGTGCCAGCTCACCCCCGAAAGGCGGGAACACTGAAGCTTTCTTT.

This rearrangement joins TRBV10-3 to TRBJ2-4, with a weak D call TRBD1 (6 bases). The V end was cut by 5 bases, the J end by 8 bases, with 13 bases between. The V gene's germline CDR1 is ENHRY and CDR2 SYGVKD. This CDR3 contains 13 residues. The DNA of the CDR3 is TGTGCCATCAGTCCCGGGACATCGGACATTCAGTACTTC. This sequence encodes CAISPGTSDIQYF.

The J gene is TRBJ2-1, the V gene TRBV6-5; tentatively, D is TRBD1 (6 bases). The germline V gene encodes CDR1 MNHEY and CDR2 SVGAGI. The CDR3 totals 12 residues. Trimming pared 6 bases from V and 10 bases from J, leaving 13 bases between. CDR3 nucleotide sequence: TGTGCCAGCAGCTCTCAGGGGCAAGAGCAGTTCTTC. Its protein product is CASSSQGQEQFF.

The V call is TRBV11-2, the J call TRBJ1-4; possible D gene TRBD1, 6 bases. The germline V and J ends were trimmed by 3 bases and 6 bases, with 17 bases remaining between them. The CDR3 runs to 16 residues. CDR1 and CDR2 from the germline V gene are SGHAT and FQNNGV. DNA for the CDR3: TGTGCCAGCAGCTTCACGGGGGGGCTGGGAGATGAAAAACTGTTTTTT. Amino acid sequence: CASSFTGGLGDEKLFF.